A selection of T cell receptor beta chains follows, all from one sample in a study of blood T cells in healthy people across ages. Via MiXCR, TCRdb re-called the 5' RACE reads, giving one row per CDR3 protein. The sample carries more than 650,000 distinct CDR3 sequences, 50% to 65% recorded once. The sequenced sample consisted of blood. All receptors come from an elderly man in good health. Each CDR3 is given with its conserved first and last residue. A D gene is named only where the DNA matches it firmly. Rows give clone size only sometimes, using once, few, many, or a class for an expanded clone.

d_call j_call clone_size v_call cdr3_nt cdr3_aa
NA TRBJ2-7 few TRBV6-5 TGTGCCAGCAGAAAAACAGGGCTGAGCTCCTACGAGCAGTACTTC CASRKTGLSSYEQYF
NA TRBJ2-3 few TRBV7-2 TGTGCCAGCAGCTTGGCGGGTATGGATACGCAGTATTTT CASSLAGMDTQYF
NA TRBJ2-7 NA TRBV27 TGTGCCAGCAGCAAGCGAGAGTCCTACGAGCAGTACTTC CASSKRESYEQYF
TRBD1 TRBJ2-7 NA TRBV9 TGTGCCAGCAGCGTAAGTACAGGGGGATCCTACGAGCAGTACTTC CASSVSTGGSYEQYF
NA TRBJ1-1 NA TRBV5-1 TGCGCCAGCAGCTTGAAGGACAGCACTGAAGCTTTCTTT CASSLKDSTEAFF
NA TRBJ2-1 NA TRBV24-1 TGTGCCACCAGTGATTTCCGGAGCTCCTACAATGAGCAGTTCTTC CATSDFRSSYNEQFF
NA TRBJ2-1 few TRBV3-1 TGTGCCAGCAGCCAAGAGTCGACACAAAGGGACAATGAGCAGTTCTTC CASSQESTQRDNEQFF
NA TRBJ1-2 NA TRBV7-9 TGTGCCAGCAGCTTAGGGACAGACGTCTATGGCTACACCTTC CASSLGTDVYGYTF
TRBD2 TRBJ2-3 NA TRBV29-1 TGCAGCGTTGTAGGAGTAGCGGGGTTCCACGCGTATTTT CSVVGVAGFHAYF
NA TRBJ1-2 NA TRBV4-2 TGTGCCAGCAGCCCCTTAGCGGGGCCACCTAACTATGGCTACACCTTC CASSPLAGPPNYGYTF
NA TRBJ2-1 NA TRBV20-1 TGCAGTGCGATCACTTTAGCGGAGTACAATGAGCAGTTCTTC CSAITLAEYNEQFF
NA TRBJ2-3 few TRBV7-3 TGTGCCAGCAGCTTAACAGGGTCGGGGAGTGGCACAGATACGCAGTATTTT CASSLTGSGSGTDTQYF
NA TRBJ2-5 few TRBV28 TGTGCCAGCAGTTTATCCATAGCAGGGGTCTTAGGCCAAGAGACCCAGTACTTC CASSLSIAGVLGQETQYF
NA TRBJ2-1 NA TRBV20-1 TGCAGTGCTAGAAGGTCTAGCAGTTACAATGAGCAGTTCTTC CSARRSSSYNEQFF
NA TRBJ1-1 once TRBV5-1 TGCGCCAGCAGCTCCGTGGGGAACCAGAACACTGAAGCTTTCTTT CASSSVGNQNTEAFF
NA TRBJ2-1 NA TRBV6-2/TRBV6-3 TGTGCCAGCAATAGTGGGCTTGGGCAGTTCTTC CASNSGLGQFF
NA TRBJ2-1 few TRBV6-4 TGTGCCAGCAGTGACAGTGGAGGGCCCAATGAGCAGTTCTTC CASSDSGGPNEQFF
NA TRBJ2-6 NA TRBV12-5 TGTGCTAGTGGTTTGAATCAGGGTAGTGGGGCCAACGTCCTGACTTTC CASGLNQGSGANVLTF
TRBD2 TRBJ2-3 NA TRBV12-5 TGTGCTAGTGGTTTTAGACTAGCGGGAGGGAAATACGCGTATTTT CASGFRLAGGKYAYF
TRBD2 TRBJ2-3 NA TRBV27 TGTGCCAGCACCGGGCGGGGGGATCCCACAGATACGCAGTATTTT CASTGRGDPTDTQYF
NA TRBJ1-1 few TRBV29-1 TGCACCGACCTTGGGGTGCCGGTTGAAGCTTTCTTT CTDLGVPVEAFF
NA TRBJ1-1 NA TRBV29-1 TGCAGCGTTGAGCGGCGGCCGAACACTGAAGCTTTCTTT CSVERRPNTEAFF
TRBD1 TRBJ1-1 NA TRBV28 TGTGCCAGCAGTCTGGCCCCGGGACAGGGGGGTACTGAAGCTTTCTTT CASSLAPGQGGTEAFF
TRBD2 TRBJ2-3 NA TRBV5-1 TGCGCCAGCAGCCGATCTAGCGGGAGCGCAGATACGCAGTATTTT CASSRSSGSADTQYF
NA TRBJ2-7 NA TRBV7-9 TGTGCCAGCAGCATGTCCGGGACAACCTACGAGCAGTACTTC CASSMSGTTYEQYF
NA TRBJ2-7 NA TRBV20-1 TGCAGTGCTCCCCCCGGAGTGGGGACGTCCAAAGGCGAGCAGTACTTC CSAPPGVGTSKGEQYF
NA TRBJ2-2 NA TRBV11-2 TGTGCCAGCAGCCCCATACCACCTAGCGCGAACACCGGGGAGCTGTTTTTT CASSPIPPSANTGELFF
NA TRBJ1-1 NA TRBV6-6 TGTGCCAGCAGTTACGATCCATCACTGAACACTGAAGCTTTCTTT CASSYDPSLNTEAFF
NA TRBJ2-6 NA TRBV21-1 TGTGCCAGCAACCCGGGACAGGGAGGATCTGGGGCCAACGTCCTGACTTTC CASNPGQGGSGANVLTF
TRBD1 TRBJ2-7 NA TRBV5-1 TGCGCCAGCAGCTCGGAGGGACAGGTCTCCTACGAGCAGTACTTC CASSSEGQVSYEQYF
NA TRBJ2-7 NA TRBV6-5 TGTGCCAGCAGTTCCTGGACTTCCCGCTCCTACGAGCAGTACTTC CASSSWTSRSYEQYF
NA TRBJ1-2 NA TRBV20-1 TGCAGTGCTCGGGACGGGATTAACTATGGCTACACCTTC CSARDGINYGYTF
TRBD2 TRBJ2-2 NA TRBV11-2 TGTGCCAGCAGCTTAGTAGCGGGAGGTACCGGGGAGCTGTTTTTT CASSLVAGGTGELFF